Below are 24 T cell receptor beta chains sequenced from a single sample in a study of blood T cell repertoires in COVID-19. The table came from immunoSEQ multiplex PCR; TCRdb's copy has only in-frame clones and leaves some out. The top ten hold around 16% of the sample, which has fewer than 110,000 clones, about 90% seen once. The sample taken for sequencing was peripheral blood. The receptors were sampled from a man between 45 and 60 years old with acute or convalescent COVID-19.

This clone has only one observation. The J gene is TRBJ1-4, the V gene TRBV5-6; TRBD1 matches 12 bases. Germline V gene data show CDR1 as SGHDT and CDR2 as YYEEEE. With V trimmed by 4 bases and J by 10 bases, 11 bases remained unmatched. The CDR3 is made up of 16 amino acids. The CDR3 is CASSKGTGGFRGKLFF. The CDR3 DNA is TGTGCCAGCAGCAAGGGGACAGGGGGCTTCAGGGGAAAACTGTTTTTT.

The chain links TRBV11-2 to TRBJ2-2; D is ambiguous. Per the germline V gene, CDR1 is SGHAT and CDR2 is FQNNGV. The CDR3 totals 13 residues. With 0 bases removed from V and 8 bases from J, the gap between germline ends came to 7 bases. CDR3 residues: CASSLDAQGELFF. The DNA for the CDR3 is TGTGCCAGCAGCTTAGATGCCCAGGGGGAGCTGTTTTTT. Together with reference TRBV11-2 and TRBJ2-2, the CDR3 gives the full variable domain: EAGVAQSPRYKIIEKRQSVAFWCNPISGHATLYWYQQILGQGPKLLIQFQNNGVVDDSQLPKDRFSAERLKGVDSTLKIQPAKLEDSAVYLCASSLDAQGELFFGEGSRLTVL.

The V call is TRBV28, the J call TRBJ2-2; D gene uncertain. Trimming cost V 6 bases and J 5 bases, with 13 bases left between them. Germline V gene data show CDR1 as MDHEN and CDR2 as SYDVKM. The CDR3 contains 14 residues. The CDR3 is CASRPRRKTGELFF. In DNA, the CDR3 is TGTGCCAGCAGACCCCGCAGGAAAACCGGGGAGCTGTTTTTT.

The rearrangement links TRBV6-5 to TRBJ1-6, with D maybe TRBD1 (5 bases). The CDR3 runs 15 residues. Germline loops: CDR1 MNHEY, CDR2 SVGAGI. Trimming removed 7 bases at V and 8 bases at J, with 18 bases between. CDR3 region: CASISRQNTYSPLHF. The CDR3 DNA follows: TGTGCCAGCATTAGCCGACAGAACACTTATTCACCCCTCCACTTT.

The chain recombines TRBV6-5 with TRBJ2-7; 8 bases agree with TRBD1. This CDR3 contains 13 residues. V gave up 5 bases and J gave up 4 bases; unmatched junction bases: 4. The germline gives CDR1 MNHEY, CDR2 SVGAGI. CDR3 residues: CASSPGGKYEQYF. The CDR3 nucleotides read TGTGCCAGCAGTCCAGGGGGCAAGTACGAGCAGTACTTC.

J is TRBJ1-1 and V is TRBV11-2, with D maybe TRBD1 (6 bases). CDR1 is SGHAT, CDR2 FQNNGV, per germline. This CDR3 region has 16 residues. Trimming pared 1 base from V and 3 bases from J, leaving 15 bases between. The CDR3 here is CASSLVLGAGHTEAFF. CDR3 nucleotide sequence: TGTGCCAGCAGCTTAGTTCTGGGGGCAGGGCACACTGAAGCTTTCTTT. The variable domain in full, with the rest retrieved from reference TRBV11-2 and TRBJ1-1, is EAGVAQSPRYKIIEKRQSVAFWCNPISGHATLYWYQQILGQGPKLLIQFQNNGVVDDSQLPKDRFSAERLKGVDSTLKIQPAKLEDSAVYLCASSLVLGAGHTEAFFGQGTRLTVV.

This chain joins TRBV4-2 and TRBJ2-2; TRBD2 matches at 7 bases. The CDR3 runs 15 residues. V shed 1 base and J 1 base; nucleotides not matched to a gene: 0. Germline V gene lookup returns CDR1 LGHNA and CDR2 YNFKEQ. CDR3 residues: CASSQAGGNTGELFF. The CDR3, as DNA: TGTGCCAGCAGCCAAGCGGGGGGGAACACCGGGGAGCTGTTTTTT.

J is TRBJ2-7 and V is TRBV18; 7 bases are a match to TRBD1. The CDR3 has 15 residues. Per germline, CDR1 KGHSH and CDR2 LQKENI. V was clipped by 3 bases and J by 2 bases; unmatched bases: 7. The CDR3 sequence is CASSPGQQIPYEQYF. CDR3 DNA sequence: TGTGCCAGCTCACCGGGACAGCAAATCCCCTACGAGCAGTACTTC.

The V gene is TRBV5-1, the J gene TRBJ1-6, with a tentative D call TRBD1 (6 bases). Germline V gene lookup returns CDR1 SGHRS and CDR2 YFSETQ. This CDR3 spans 14 amino acids. Trimming took off 4 bases at V and 7 bases at J, with 12 bases between the two ends. The CDR3 DNA sequence: TGCGCCAGCAGCCCAGGACAGCAAAATTCACCCCTCCACTTT. Its protein product is CASSPGQQNSPLHF.

J is TRBJ2-4 and V is TRBV2, with TRBD2 matching over 8 bases. Germline trimming cut 6 bases from V and 3 bases from J; bases unmatched to any gene: 10. Germline V gives CDR1 SNHLY, CDR2 FYNNEI. CDR3 length: 16 residues. The CDR3 region is CASSGGGSLYKNIQYF. As DNA, the CDR3 is TGTGCCAGCAGCGGGGGGGGCAGCTTATACAAAAACATTCAGTACTTC.

The CDR3 nucleotides are TGTGCCAGCAGCTTTCAGACTAGCGGGGGAAGGGGTGAGCAGTTCTTC. Protein sequence: CASSFQTSGGRGEQFF. The chain is built from TRBV3-1 (or the pseudogene TRBV3-2) and TRBJ2-1; 12 nucleotides match TRBD2. The CDR3 contains 16 residues. V shed 5 bases, J shed 9 bases, and the junction held 11 bases outside the gene matches. Germline CDR1 and CDR2: LGHDT and YNNKEL (reference sequence).

This sequence joins TRBV2 and TRBJ1-2; D possibly corresponds to TRBD1 (5 bases). In germline, CDR1 is SNHLY, CDR2 FYNNEI. V was cut by 3 bases and J by 3 bases, with 8 bases left in between. CDR3 size: 13 residues. The CDR3 DNA is TGTGCCAGCAGTGAGGCAGGGTACTATGGCTACACCTTC. This sequence encodes CASSEAGYYGYTF.

About this clone itself: At one end, the junction sequence differs from germline, possibly due to a read error. This chain links TRBV15 with TRBJ1-5, with D possibly matching TRBD1 (5 bases). In germline, CDR1 is LNHNV, CDR2 YYDKDF (reference sequence). The CDR3 length is 15 residues. This CDR3 is CATSGRGVSDQPQHF. CDR3 nucleotides: TGTGCCACCAGCGGTCGGGGGGTTAGCGATCAGCCCCAGCATTTT.

This clone appeared a few times. J is TRBJ2-7 and V is TRBV6-2 or TRBV6-3, with D tentatively TRBD1 (6 bases). V lost 5 bases to trimming and J lost 4 bases, with 15 bases between them. This CDR3 contains 14 residues. Germline V lookup: CDR1 MNHEY, CDR2 SVGEGT. Here the CDR3 DNA reads TGTGCCAGCAGTCGTCCTCGAGGGGGATACGAGCAGTACTTC. This sequence encodes CASSRPRGGYEQYF.

The V and J genes are TRBV5-1 and TRBJ2-2, with a tentative D call TRBD1 (6 bases). Germline assignment: CDR1 SGHRS and CDR2 YFSETQ. V was cut by 2 bases and J by 0 bases, with 8 bases left in between. CDR3 size: 15 residues. The CDR3 loop reads CASSFDRTNTGELFF. In nucleotides, the CDR3 is TGCGCCAGCAGCTTTGACAGGACGAACACCGGGGAGCTGTTTTTT.

This sequence joins TRBV7-3 and TRBJ2-3; D is ambiguous. The V end was cut by 0 bases, the J end by 2 bases, with 9 bases between. Germline lookup yields CDR1 SGHTA and CDR2 FQGTGA. The CDR3 extends over 15 amino acids. The CDR3 bases are TGTGCCAGCAGCTTAACGTCGGAGTACACAGATACGCAGTATTTT. Its protein is CASSLTSEYTDTQYF.

V usage is TRBV18 and J usage is TRBJ1-1, with no clear D. Germline V gives CDR1 KGHSH, CDR2 LQKENI. CDR3 length: 12 residues. The V gene lost 5 bases and the J gene lost 0 bases, with 4 bases spanning the gap. DNA for the CDR3: TGTGCCAGCTCAGTCTTGAACACTGAAGCTTTCTTT. Its translation is CASSVLNTEAFF.

V and J are TRBV28 and TRBJ1-1, with TRBD1 as a possible D gene (5 bases). The CDR3 length is 15 residues. Germline CDR1 MDHEN, CDR2 SYDVKM. The V end lost 1 base, the J end lost 3 bases, and 12 bases lay between the germline ends. The CDR3 bases are TGTGCCAGCAGTTTATACGGGGGTGTGGACACTGAAGCTTTCTTT. It specifies CASSLYGGVDTEAFF.

The chain carries TRBV10-3 and TRBJ2-7; possibly TRBD2 for D (5 bases). CDR1 and CDR2 from the germline V gene are ENHRY and SYGVKD. The V and J ends lost 8 bases and 9 bases respectively, with 17 bases between them. This CDR3 is 12 amino acids long. CDR3 loop: CAIEEGGVGQYF. The CDR3 nucleotides are TGTGCCATCGAAGAGGGCGGCGTAGGGCAGTACTTC.

The gene calls are TRBV7-9 and TRBJ1-2; D may be TRBD1 (5 bases). Deletions cut 0 bases from V and 8 bases from J, with 13 bases between. Germline lookup yields CDR1 SEHNR and CDR2 FQNEAQ (reference sequence). This CDR3 comprises 14 residues. The CDR3 sequence: CASSLANRREGYTF. Here the CDR3 DNA reads TGTGCCAGCAGCTTAGCTAACAGGCGGGAAGGCTACACCTTC. The full variable domain, rest sourced from reference TRBV7-9 and TRBJ1-2, is DTGVSQNPRHKITKRGQNVTFRCDPISEHNRLYWYRQTLGQGPEFLTYFQNEAQLEKSRLLSDRFSAERPKGSFSTLEIQRTEQGDSAMYLCASSLANRREGYTFGSGTRLTVV.

The gene calls are TRBV10-1 and TRBJ2-3; D may be TRBD2 (7 bases). V was shortened by 0 bases and J by 6 bases, with 13 bases between the two germline ends. CDR3 length equals 15 residues. Germline-derived CDR1 and CDR2 are WNHNN and SYGVQD (reference sequence). The CDR3 protein is CASSESGGPVDTQYF. DNA for the CDR3: TGCGCCAGCAGTGAGTCGGGGGGGCCGGTTGATACGCAGTATTTT.

The chain recombines TRBV2 with TRBJ2-3; maybe TRBD1 (6 bases). V lost 6 bases to trimming and J lost 7 bases, with 17 bases between them. CDR3 length: 14 amino acids. Germline V gene lookup returns CDR1 SNHLY and CDR2 FYNNEI. The DNA for the CDR3 is TGTGCCAGCAGAAGGACAGTGACGACAAATACGCAGTATTTT. It yields the protein CASRRTVTTNTQYF.

The gene calls are TRBV5-8 and TRBJ2-7; 8 nucleotides align to TRBD1. The junction had 5 bases not matched to a gene; V was cut back by 0 bases and J by 3 bases. Germline CDR1 is SGHTS and CDR2 is YDEGEE. The CDR3 is 15 residues long. The CDR3 protein is CASSLGPGGYYEQYF. DNA of the CDR3: TGTGCCAGCAGCTTGGGCCCAGGGGGCTACTACGAGCAGTACTTC.

The rearrangement joins TRBV11-2 to TRBJ2-1; TRBD1 aligns across 7 bases. The V and J ends lost 6 bases and 3 bases, in that order; junction bases with no gene match: 11. The CDR3 is 16 amino acids. Germline values: CDR1 SGHAT, CDR2 FQNNGV. The CDR3 sequence is CASRSAGTAVYNEQFF. CDR3 in DNA: TGTGCCAGCAGGTCGGCTGGGACAGCCGTCTACAATGAGCAGTTCTTC. Full variable domain (missing parts from reference TRBV11-2 and TRBJ2-1): EAGVAQSPRYKIIEKRQSVAFWCNPISGHATLYWYQQILGQGPKLLIQFQNNGVVDDSQLPKDRFSAERLKGVDSTLKIQPAKLEDSAVYLCASRSAGTAVYNEQFFGPGTRLTVL.